Reported below is one T cell receptor (beta chain). CDR3 length equals 14 residues. V was clipped by 5 bases and J by 6 bases; unmatched bases: 5. Germline V gene sequence: CDR1 MNHNY, CDR2 SVGAGI (reference sequence). In the source study's methods: It was from reference gene primer amplification that nucleated cell counts were estimated. Assay: immunoSEQ multiplex PCR; the TCRdb copy retains only in-frame clones and omits some. V and J calls and clone size are as listed in that table; D and trimming were resolved from the DNA. The table shows tens of thousands of clones, with around nine tenths occurring only once. This record comes from a study of blood T cell repertoires in COVID-19. Study in general: The United States, Italy and Spain provided the acute and convalescent COVID-19 samples. T cells, B-cell-depleted T cells, or PBMCs provided the cDNA or gDNA that served as material.

Sequences were obtained from peripheral blood. The V gene is TRBV6-6, the J gene TRBJ1-5, with TRBD1 matching 9 bases. This receptor was identified in a man in his 70s with acute or convalescent COVID-19. CDR3 amino acids: CASSLGQGFQPQHF. The CDR3 DNA is TGTGCCAGCAGTCTGGGACAGGGTTTTCAGCCCCAGCATTTT.